The 21 T cell receptor beta chains in this list originate from one sample, sequenced in a study of Ad26.COV2.S vaccination and SARS-CoV-2 variants. Repertoires were generated with immunoSEQ multiplex PCR, while TCRdb's copy carries only in-frame clones and drops some. The data show roughly 380,000 clones, around 90% seen once. The source was peripheral blood, collected after recovery from COVID-19. The source of these receptors is a human donor who had recovered from COVID-19.

The chain uses TRBV9 and TRBJ1-1; no reliable D call. The CDR3 extends over 15 amino acids. Trimming shortened V by 4 bases and J by 1 base, and 14 bases separated the two germline ends. From germline, CDR1 is SGDLS and CDR2 YYNGEE. The CDR3 DNA sequence: TGTGCCAGCAGCAAAGACGACAAGTGGAACACTGAAGCTTTCTTT. It encodes CASSKDDKWNTEAFF.

The rearrangement links TRBV9 to TRBJ2-7; TRBD1 matches 8 bases. The germline V gene encodes CDR1 SGDLS and CDR2 YYNGEE. After removal of 0 bases from V and 5 bases from J, the junction contained 10 bases not matched to a gene. The CDR3 spans 16 residues. The CDR3 region has the DNA TGTGCCAGCAGCGTAGGGACGCCGGACAGGGCCCACGAGCAGTACTTC. It translates to CASSVGTPDRAHEQYF.

This clone occurred once. The gene calls are TRBV7-9 and TRBJ2-5, with no clear D. Per germline, CDR1 SEHNR and CDR2 FQNEAQ (reference sequence). The length of the CDR3 is 14 residues. V lost 2 bases and J lost 3, with 10 bases in between. CDR3 bases: TGTGCCAGCAGCTTAACGAGTCGCGAAGAGACCCAGTACTTC. Amino acid sequence: CASSLTSREETQYF.

The chain carries TRBV5-4 and TRBJ2-3; D uncertain. The CDR3 covers 14 residues. V was trimmed by 4 bases and J by 4 bases, leaving 13 bases between them. Germline CDR1 SGHNT, CDR2 YYREEE (reference sequence). CDR3 sequence: CASSPGQSPDTQYF. The CDR3 DNA reads as TGTGCCAGCAGCCCGGGCCAGAGTCCAGATACGCAGTATTTT.

The chain combines TRBV6-2 or TRBV6-3 with TRBJ2-1; 7 nucleotides line up with TRBD2. With 6 bases clipped from V and 0 bases from J, the junction kept 14 bases outside the gene matches. Per the germline V gene, CDR1 is MNHEY and CDR2 is SVGEGT. The CDR3 extends over 18 amino acids. The CDR3 protein is CASSPGIAGYSSYNEQFF. CDR3 DNA sequence: TGTGCCAGCAGCCCCGGGATAGCGGGTTATAGCTCCTACAATGAGCAGTTCTTC.

This chain uses TRBV11-2 with TRBJ2-7; 7 positions agree with TRBD1. CDR3 size: 14 residues. Germline V gene data show CDR1 as SGHAT and CDR2 as FQNNGV. Trimming took 4 bases from V and 5 from J; bases not matched to a gene: 8. CDR3 DNA: TGTGCCAGCAGCTCGGCAGGGGGAAGGAACGAGCAGTACTTC. This gives the protein CASSSAGGRNEQYF.

On this clone: Other DNA sequences in the same sample also yield this CDR3. V and J are TRBV5-6 and TRBJ1-1; no firm D call. With 0 bases removed from V and 2 bases from J, the gap between germline ends came to 8 bases. The CDR3 runs 14 residues. Germline CDR1 is SGHDT and CDR2 is YYEEEE. In nucleotides, the CDR3 is TGTGCCAGCAGCTTGGCCCCGGGAAACACTGAAGCTTTCTTT. This translates into CASSLAPGNTEAFF.

The chain recombines TRBV5-1 with TRBJ2-2, with 7 bases fitting TRBD2. The CDR3 runs 14 residues. Germline CDR1 reads SGHRS; CDR2 reads YFSETQ. Losses at the gene ends were 4 bases for V and 5 bases for J; bases not matched to a gene: 5. The CDR3 spells CASSRRAGTGELFF. CDR3 nucleotide sequence: TGCGCCAGCAGCAGGAGAGCGGGAACCGGGGAGCTGTTTTTT.

The chain joins TRBV28 to TRBJ1-1; the D gene is possibly TRBD1 (5 bases). Between the trimmed V and J ends, which lost 3 bases and 4 bases, there was a span of 12 bases. The CDR3 consists of 14 residues. Germline CDR1 and CDR2: MDHEN and SYDVKM. CDR3 DNA sequence: TGTGCCAGCAGTTTGCCCAGGGACGGCACTGAAGCTTTCTTT. It translates to CASSLPRDGTEAFF.

The chain links TRBV2 to TRBJ2-5; maybe TRBD2 (5 bases). This CDR3 has 13 residues. From germline, CDR1 is SNHLY and CDR2 FYNNEI. Trimming took off 6 bases at V and 1 base at J, with 9 bases between the two ends. Written as DNA, the CDR3 is TGTGCCAGCAGGTGGAGGATCCAAGAGACCCAGTACTTC. The encoded protein is CASRWRIQETQYF.

The chain uses TRBV19 and TRBJ1-2; D may be TRBD1 (5 bases). Between the trimmed V and J ends, which lost 7 bases and 0 bases, there was a span of 15 bases. Germline CDR1 and CDR2: LNHDA and SQIVND (reference sequence). This CDR3 comprises 15 residues. The chain's CDR3 is CASTPTGRTNYGYTF. CDR3 nucleotide sequence: TGTGCCAGTACTCCAACGGGACGGACTAACTATGGCTACACCTTC.

The V gene is TRBV4-3, the J gene TRBJ1-2; 7 bases map to TRBD1. This CDR3 region has 16 residues. Unmatched junction bases numbered 12, after V lost 4 bases and J lost 4 bases. Germline V gene data show CDR1 as LGHNA and CDR2 as YSLEER. The chain's CDR3 is CASSPQIDRDGYGYTF. The CDR3 coding sequence is TGCGCCAGCAGCCCCCAAATTGACAGGGATGGCTATGGCTACACCTTC.

This rearrangement joins TRBV7-2 to TRBJ1-1; 7 nucleotides align to TRBD1. V shed 3 bases, J shed 2 bases, and the junction held 6 bases outside the gene matches. Germline CDR1 reads SGHTA; CDR2 reads FQGNSA. The CDR3 totals 15 residues. CDR3 sequence reads: CASSFGGTANTEAFF. Written as DNA, the CDR3 is TGTGCCAGCAGCTTCGGAGGGACAGCAAACACTGAAGCTTTCTTT.

J is TRBJ2-7 and V is TRBV10-2; 9 bases agree with TRBD2. This CDR3 is built from 15 residues. Germline-derived CDR1 and CDR2 are WSHSY and SAAADI. V lost 3 bases to trimming and J lost 4 bases; unmatched junction nucleotides: 7. DNA of the CDR3: TGCGCCAGCAGTGAATGGGAGCGGGGGGCGTACGAGCAGTACTTC. Its protein product is CASSEWERGAYEQYF.

The chain uses TRBV6-2 or TRBV6-3 and TRBJ2-7; D is perhaps TRBD1 (6 bases). The CDR3 consists of 13 residues. Germline CDR1 and CDR2: MNHEY and SVGEGT. The V gene lost 4 bases and the J gene lost 1 base, with 8 bases spanning the gap. The CDR3 loop is CASSFDRSYEQYF. For the CDR3, the DNA is TGTGCCAGCAGTTTCGACAGGTCCTACGAGCAGTACTTC.

This clone appeared once. The chain carries TRBV3-1 (or the pseudogene TRBV3-2) and TRBJ2-7; 8 positions agree with TRBD1. The V segment lost 4 bases and the J segment 2 bases; nucleotides outside the gene matches: 13. There are 17 residues in the CDR3. The germline CDR1 and CDR2 sequences are LGHDT and YNNKEL (reference sequence). The CDR3 DNA is TGTGCCAGCAGCCCCGAGGGGGTGGGACAGGCAACCTACGAGCAGTACTTC. It yields the protein CASSPEGVGQATYEQYF.

The J gene is TRBJ2-7, the V gene TRBV27; 10 positions agree with TRBD1. Germline CDR1 and CDR2: MNHEY and SMNVEV (reference sequence). The ends lost 5 bases at V and 6 bases at J; junction bases unmatched: 4. The CDR3 is 13 residues long. DNA for the CDR3: TGTGCCAGCAGTCCCCGGACAGGGGGCGAGCAGTACTTC. This gives the protein CASSPRTGGEQYF.

V usage is TRBV6-2 or TRBV6-3 and J usage is TRBJ2-7, with 7 positions matching TRBD1. Germline CDR1 reads MNHEY; CDR2 reads SVGEGT. V gave up 5 bases and J gave up 6 bases; unmatched junction bases: 10. This CDR3 contains 14 residues. Here the CDR3 reads CASSPGQRTSEQYF. CDR3 nucleotides: TGTGCCAGCAGTCCGGGACAGAGAACTTCCGAGCAGTACTTC.

The rearrangement joins TRBV7-2 to TRBJ1-2; the match to TRBD1 covers 7 bases. V gave up 0 bases and J gave up 10 bases; unmatched junction bases: 26. This CDR3 spans 20 amino acids. Germline V gene lookup returns CDR1 SGHTA and CDR2 FQGNSA. DNA for the CDR3: TGTGCCAGCAGCTTAGCCGGGACAGAGACCCGGGGCGACCTATGGCTGGTCTACACCTTC. It translates to CASSLAGTETRGDLWLVYTF.

A single count supports this clone. The chain links TRBV18 to TRBJ2-7, with D unresolved. Trimming took 4 bases from V and 4 from J, leaving 11 bases between them. From germline, CDR1 is KGHSH and CDR2 LQKENI. The CDR3 spans 13 residues. The CDR3 coding sequence is TGTGCCAGCTCACGGACGGGCGCTTACGAGCAGTACTTC. This gives the protein CASSRTGAYEQYF.

This chain links TRBV4-2 with TRBJ1-6; D remains ambiguous. Germline V gene lookup returns CDR1 LGHNA and CDR2 YNFKEQ. The CDR3 sequence is 15 residues long. Trimming removed 1 base at V and 11 bases at J, with 15 bases between. In DNA, the CDR3 is TGTGCCAGCAGCCAAGCTAGGGTCGGAGGAACACCCCTCCACTTT. It encodes CASSQARVGGTPLHF.